The 22 T cell receptor beta chains below come from one sample, sequenced in a study of radiotherapy plus CTLA-4 blockade in lung cancer. Profiling relied on immunoSEQ multiplex PCR, and the TCRdb table lists in-frame clones only, not all of them. The sample contains around 80,000 clones, less than 85% of which appear only once. Source: peripheral blood, taken from a patient treated with radiotherapy plus ipilimumab. Every receptor here comes from a human donor with non-small cell lung cancer whose response to radiotherapy plus ipilimumab could not be evaluated.

The chain is built from TRBV6-5 and TRBJ2-2; 7 nucleotides agree with TRBD2. Trimming took 5 bases from V and 7 from J; bases not matched to a gene: 7. Looked up from germline, CDR1 is MNHEY and CDR2 is SVGAGI. The CDR3 contains 14 residues. CDR3 loop: CASSTTRGVGELFF. DNA of the CDR3: TGTGCCAGCAGTACTACACGGGGGGTCGGGGAGCTGTTTTTT.

This clone is a singleton in its sample. The CDR3 coding sequence is TGTGCCAGCAGCTTCCCCCTTGGGGGGGCCAAAAACATTCAGTACTTC. The encoded protein is CASSFPLGGAKNIQYF. This rearrangement joins TRBV7-6 to TRBJ2-4; tentatively, D is TRBD2 (6 bases). V was trimmed by 3 bases and J by 1 base, leaving 13 bases between them. This CDR3 region has 16 residues. The germline gives CDR1 SGHVS, CDR2 FNYEAQ.

The rearrangement joins TRBV19 to TRBJ2-7; weak D call: TRBD2 (5 bases). CDR3 length: 15 residues. The ends were cut back, 6 bases at V and 4 bases at J, with 19 bases in the middle. Looked up from germline, CDR1 is LNHDA and CDR2 is SQIVND (reference sequence). CDR3 loop: CASSLGFGVLYEQYF. CDR3 sequence (DNA): TGTGCCAGTAGCCTCGGGTTCGGGGTACTGTACGAGCAGTACTTC.

The V gene is TRBV2, the J gene TRBJ1-1; tentative D call: TRBD1 (6 bases). Between the trimmed V and J ends, which lost 10 bases and 4 bases, there was a span of 16 bases. In germline, CDR1 is SNHLY, CDR2 FYNNEI. This CDR3 has 13 amino acids. For the CDR3, the DNA is TGTGCCACAACCGGCGGGGGGGCCACTGAAGCTTTCTTT. Translated: CATTGGGATEAFF.

CDR3 DNA sequence: TGTGCCAGCAGTGCAGACTCAGGGGGTGGCTACACCTTC. As protein: CASSADSGGGYTF. This chain connects TRBV6-1 to TRBJ1-2; 7 bases are a match to TRBD1. The CDR3 consists of 13 residues. From germline, CDR1 is MNHNS and CDR2 SASEGT. The ends lost 4 bases at V and 7 bases at J; junction bases unmatched: 6.

The V and J genes are TRBV27 and TRBJ2-7; TRBD1 agrees at 7 bases. This CDR3 region has 15 residues. The J segment lost 0 bases and the V segment lost 2 bases, leaving 4 bases of the junction unmatched. Germline CDR1 and CDR2: MNHEY and SMNVEV (reference sequence). CDR3 sequence (DNA): TGTGCCAGCAGTTTAAGGCAGGGGGTCTCCTACGAGCAGTACTTC. Translated, it gives CASSLRQGVSYEQYF.

This clone has only one observation. The chain employs TRBV30 and TRBJ1-4; 9 bases line up with TRBD1. The CDR3 loop spans 16 amino acids. With V trimmed by 5 bases and J by 7 bases, 14 bases remained unmatched. Germline V gives CDR1 GTSNPN, CDR2 SVGIG (reference sequence). The CDR3 DNA follows: TGTGCCTGGGATCTAAACGCCGGGACAGGGCGTGAAAAACTGTTTTTT. This gives the protein CAWDLNAGTGREKLFF. Full variable domain (outside the CDR3, taken from reference TRBV30 and TRBJ1-4): SQTIHQWPATLVQPVGSPLSLECTVEGTSNPNLYWYRQAAGRGLQLLFYSVGIGQISSEVPQNLSASRPQDRQFILSSKKLLLSDSGFYLCAWDLNAGTGREKLFFGSGTQLSVL.

This CDR3 is CASLGTMNTEAFF. CDR3 sequence (DNA): TGTGCCAGCCTAGGAACCATGAACACTGAAGCTTTCTTT. The J gene is TRBJ1-1, the V gene TRBV6-5, with D uncertain. Germline V gives CDR1 MNHEY, CDR2 SVGAGI. The CDR3 spans 13 residues. The germline V and J ends were trimmed by 8 bases and 0 bases, with 10 bases remaining between them.

The rearrangement links TRBV5-4 to TRBJ2-1; D perhaps matches TRBD1 (6 bases). Per the germline V gene, CDR1 is SGHNT and CDR2 is YYREEE (reference sequence). V lost 4 bases to trimming and J lost 5 bases, with 13 bases between them. The CDR3 consists of 14 residues. CDR3 nucleotides: TGTGCCAGCAGCCCCTGGGACAAGAACAATGAGCAGTTCTTC. It encodes CASSPWDKNNEQFF.

The table lists this clone with many counts. This chain joins TRBV4-3 and TRBJ1-3; 7 bases are a match to TRBD1. With V trimmed by 0 bases and J by 4 bases, 9 bases remained unmatched. The CDR3 has 17 residues. CDR1 is LGHNA and CDR2 is YSLEER in the germline V gene. The CDR3 loop is CASSQDSGGMAGNTIYF. Written as DNA, the CDR3 is TGCGCCAGCAGCCAAGACTCAGGGGGAATGGCCGGAAACACCATATATTTT.

The gene calls are TRBV19 and TRBJ2-7, with 11 positions matching TRBD1. The germline V gene has CDR1 LNHDA and CDR2 SQIVND (reference sequence). Trimming at V came to 7 bases and at J to 4 bases, leaving 12 bases not matched to a gene. This CDR3 is built from 16 residues. CDR3 residues: CASKGETGQGVYEQYF. The CDR3 DNA reads TGTGCCAGTAAAGGGGAGACGGGACAGGGGGTTTACGAGCAGTACTTC.

V usage is TRBV4-1 and J usage is TRBJ1-3, with 7 bases identical to TRBD1. The CDR3 consists of 19 residues. The trim removed 3 bases at V and 0 bases at J, leaving 14 bases unmatched. Germline V lookup: CDR1 MGHRA, CDR2 YSYEKL. The CDR3 nucleotides are TGCGCCAGCAGCCAGGAACCAGGGACAGTAACATACTCTGGAAACACCATATATTTT. Amino acids: CASSQEPGTVTYSGNTIYF.

CDR3 residues: CASSVFAGGSTDTQYF. The CDR3 nucleotides are TGTGCCAGCAGCGTATTTGCGGGGGGGAGCACAGATACGCAGTATTTT. The V call is TRBV9, the J call TRBJ2-3; 9 nucleotides agree with TRBD2. Germline CDR1 and CDR2: SGDLS and YYNGEE. With 1 base clipped from V and 0 bases from J, the junction kept 3 bases outside the gene matches. The CDR3 extends over 16 amino acids.

This clone was recorded a few times. This sequence joins TRBV9 and TRBJ2-1, with 11 bases aligning to TRBD1. This CDR3 has 12 amino acids. The trim removed 7 bases at V and 9 bases at J, leaving 3 bases unmatched. Germline V CDR1 and CDR2: SGDLS, YYNGEE. CDR3 nucleotides: TGTGCCAGCGGACAGGGGGCTTTTGAGCAGTTCTTC. Encoded protein: CASGQGAFEQFF.

This clone came up once. The CDR3 sequence: CASSQLGTSGGIDTQYF. CDR3 nucleotide sequence: TGTGCCAGCAGCCAACTGGGGACTAGCGGGGGGATAGATACGCAGTATTTT. The V gene is TRBV4-2, the J gene TRBJ2-3, with 15 bases lining up with TRBD2. J gave up 5 bases and V 2 bases, and 5 bases lay outside the gene matches. In germline, CDR1 is LGHNA, CDR2 YNFKEQ. The CDR3 covers 17 residues.

CDR3 in amino acids: CASSEGQAGNTIYF. CDR3 coding DNA: TGTGCCAGCAGTGAGGGTCAAGCTGGAAACACCATATATTTT. The genes are TRBV27 and TRBJ1-3; D not certain. Per the germline V gene, CDR1 is MNHEY and CDR2 is SMNVEV (reference sequence). The CDR3 loop spans 14 amino acids. V dropped 5 bases and J dropped 2 bases, with 10 bases sitting between them.

V is TRBV7-3 and J is TRBJ2-2; tentatively, D is TRBD2 (6 bases). The germline gives CDR1 SGHTA, CDR2 FQGTGA. This CDR3 is built from 16 residues. Trimming stripped 1 base from V and 5 bases from J, with 14 bases between. The CDR3: CASSLMSSGLTGELFF. The CDR3 coding sequence is TGTGCCAGCAGCTTAATGAGTAGCGGACTAACCGGGGAGCTGTTTTTT.

The chain employs TRBV19 and TRBJ2-5; 7 bases align to TRBD2. The assigned J gene may be wrong: the sequence end matches TRBJ2-7 better. The CDR3 has 13 residues. Germline V lookup: CDR1 LNHDA, CDR2 SQIVND (reference sequence). As DNA, the CDR3 is TGTGCCAGTAGTACCGGACTAGGGAGCGAGCAGTACTTC. This codes for CASSTGLGSEQYF.

The CDR3 nucleotides read TGTGCCAGTAGTTCCCGAGGTCCAGGGGGATCCACTGAAGCTTTCTTT. Amino acids: CASSSRGPGGSTEAFF. The V call is TRBV19, the J call TRBJ1-1, with TRBD1 matching 7 bases. Germline V lookup: CDR1 LNHDA, CDR2 SQIVND (reference sequence). The V segment lost 5 bases and the J segment 4 bases; nucleotides outside the gene matches: 13. The CDR3 is 16 amino acids.

The chain carries TRBV5-1 and TRBJ1-1; the match to TRBD1 covers 9 bases. This CDR3 contains 14 residues. Germline V gives CDR1 SGHRS, CDR2 YFSETQ. V shed 0 bases, J shed 7 bases, and the junction held 4 bases outside the gene matches. CDR3 coding DNA: TGCGCCAGCAGCTTGGCCGGGACAGGGTATGAAGCTTTCTTT. This translates into CASSLAGTGYEAFF.

This clone was counted a few times. This rearrangement joins TRBV5-4 to TRBJ2-3; maybe TRBD2 (6 bases). The V and J ends lost 0 bases and 0 bases respectively, with 8 bases between them. The CDR3 totals 15 residues. CDR1 and CDR2 from the germline V gene are SGHNT and YYREEE (reference sequence). CDR3 sequence (DNA): TGTGCCAGCAGCTTGGGCGGGGCTAGCACAGATACGCAGTATTTT. It specifies CASSLGGASTDTQYF.

The CDR3 region has the DNA TGTGCCAGCAGCGGGGGTTCGGGAGGCGATCAGCCCCAGCATTTT. Its protein is CASSGGSGGDQPQHF. This chain links TRBV7-8 with TRBJ1-5, with a tentative D call TRBD1 (5 bases). This CDR3 is 15 amino acids long. The V gene lost 5 bases and the J gene lost 5 bases, with 16 bases spanning the gap. Germline CDR1 reads SGHVS; CDR2 reads FQNEAQ. The full variable domain, completed using reference TRBV7-8 and TRBJ1-5, is GAGVSQSPRYKVAKRGQDVALRCDPISGHVSLFWYQQALGQGPEFLTYFQNEAQLDKSGLPSDRFFAERPEGSVSTLKIQRTQQEDSAVYLCASSGGSGGDQPQHFGDGTRLSIL.